Given below is one TCR beta chain in context. The germline V gene encodes CDR1 WNHNN and CDR2 SYGVQD (reference sequence). This CDR3 has 12 residues. With V trimmed by 5 bases and J by 13 bases, 4 bases remained unmatched. The sample belongs to a study of cytomegalovirus exposure and HLA in healthy donors. Amplification used 60 Vbeta primers and 13 Jbeta primers. Libraries were prepared by immunoSEQ multiplex PCR; TCRdb keeps only in-frame clonotypes and omits some of them. The sample yields about 82,000 clones, around 80% seen once. Sequences were obtained from PBMCs. The origin of this receptor is a human donor in good health. The rearrangement joins TRBV10-1 to TRBJ2-1; TRBD2 matches at 11 bases. The CDR3 is CASSLAGGLQFF. In nucleotides, the CDR3 is TGCGCCAGCAGTCTAGCGGGGGGTTTACAGTTCTTC.